This T cell receptor (beta chain) came from a study of radiotherapy plus CTLA-4 blockade in lung cancer (dated by TCRdb to the late 2010s). The study in broad terms: Objective responses were observed in more than 15% of enrolled patients, and disease control was achieved in roughly 29%.

Here is what the overall study found, with its caveats: After treatment with radiotherapy and ipilimumab, TCR clones that originated in tumors expanded in peripheral blood. The strongest predictors of response were reported to be early dynamic shifts in blood T cell clones along with a rise in serum interferon-beta following radiation.

The study evaluated CTLA-4 blockade (ipilimumab) given together with focal radiation therapy in patients who had chemo-refractory metastatic non-small-cell lung cancer. Library creation used the immunoSEQ multiplex PCR assay. The immuneACCESS repertoire file appears here via TCRdb, limited to in-frame rearrangements. These files lack a portion of the clones; in checked studies, under half of the deficit traces to unresolved V genes, and the cause of the others is not known. The sample table shows about 51,000 clones, and roughly three quarters are seen once. Around 7.9% of the sample lies in the top ten. This clone has only a few counts. Its antigen has not been determined. The record has no base qualities; no much larger clone is one base away. V drops 3 bases and J drops 8 bases, leaving 8 bases in between. CDR1 and CDR2, looked up from the germline V gene, are KGHSH and LQKENI. From its cysteine to its phenylalanine, the CDR3 spans 12 amino acids. Here the CDR3 DNA is all that survives: 36 bases in frame from base 1.

This receptor was identified in a human donor with non-small cell lung cancer who had a complete response to radiotherapy plus ipilimumab. The chain was built from TRBV18 and TRBJ2-4, with the D segment identity uncertain. The sequencing used peripheral blood, collected from a patient treated with radiotherapy plus ipilimumab. DNA sequence: TGTGCCAGCTCACCGGAAGGAGACATTCAGTACTTC. This is translated as CASSPEGDIQYF.